A single sample is the source of the 15 T cell receptor beta chains below, sequenced in a study of blood T cell repertoires in COVID-19. The assay was immunoSEQ multiplex PCR, and TCRdb's table has in-frame clones only and misses some. The sample holds hundreds of thousands of clones; 90% to 95% are singletons and the top ten take 1.5% to 2%. Specimen: PBMCs or T cells enriched from blood (not recorded which). The source is a woman aged 18-35 years who had recovered from COVID-19.

The genes are TRBV11-2 and TRBJ1-1; D gene ambiguous. CDR1 is SGHAT and CDR2 is FQNNGV in the germline V gene. The CDR3 consists of 16 residues. V shed 5 bases and J shed 0 bases, with 16 bases lying between them. The CDR3 is CASSTAGEALNTEAFF. Written as DNA, the CDR3 is TGTGCCAGCAGCACGGCGGGAGAGGCTTTGAACACTGAAGCTTTCTTT.

This sequence joins TRBV29-1 and TRBJ1-1, with 8 bases fitting TRBD1. The CDR3 spans 12 residues. CDR1 is SQVTM and CDR2 is ANQGSEA in the germline V gene. With V trimmed by 1 base and J by 7 bases, 2 bases remained unmatched. In DNA form, the CDR3 reads TGCAGCGTTGAAGGCAGGGGGCGTGAAGCTTTCTTT. As protein: CSVEGRGREAFF.

The chain uses TRBV4-1 and TRBJ1-1; 12 bases are a match to TRBD1. The CDR3 contains 15 residues. The V gene end was trimmed by 4 bases and the J gene end by 7 bases; junction bases not matched to a gene: 7. CDR1 and CDR2 (germline): MGHRA, YSYEKL. The CDR3 here is CASSRAGTGGREAFF. CDR3 DNA sequence: TGCGCCAGCAGCCGCGCCGGGACAGGGGGCCGTGAAGCTTTCTTT.

V is TRBV28 and J is TRBJ2-3; TRBD2 agrees at 8 bases. The junction had 0 bases not matched to a gene; V was cut back by 6 bases and J by 4 bases. This CDR3 region has 12 residues. CDR1 is MDHEN and CDR2 is SYDVKM in the germline V gene. This CDR3 is CASRLAADTQYF. In DNA form, the CDR3 reads TGTGCCAGCAGACTAGCGGCAGATACGCAGTATTTT.

The rearrangement links TRBV7-9 to TRBJ2-2, with a possible D match to TRBD1 (6 bases). The CDR3 is 19 amino acids. CDR1 SEHNR and CDR2 FQNEAQ come from the germline V gene (reference sequence). Trimming pared 7 bases from V and 1 base from J, leaving 25 bases between. The CDR3 spells CASNPLVRKNRENTGELFF. The CDR3 region has the DNA TGTGCCAGCAACCCCCTAGTGAGGAAAAACAGGGAGAACACCGGGGAGCTGTTTTTT.

The V and J genes are TRBV5-1 and TRBJ2-3; 7 bases are a match to TRBD1. This CDR3 is 15 amino acids long. Per germline, CDR1 SGHRS and CDR2 YFSETQ. V lost 2 bases and J lost 5; bases outside the gene matches: 8. The CDR3 protein is CASSLGTAPLDTQYF. The CDR3 coding sequence is TGCGCCAGCAGCTTAGGGACAGCTCCTTTAGATACGCAGTATTTT.

This chain connects TRBV20-1 to TRBJ2-7; D is possibly TRBD2 (7 bases). V was cut by 0 bases and J by 12 bases, with 12 bases left in between. The CDR3 contains 11 residues. Germline CDR1 DFQATT, CDR2 SNEGSKA (reference sequence). This chain's CDR3 is CSARDRGGMYF. The DNA for the CDR3 is TGCAGTGCTAGAGATAGGGGGGGAATGTACTTC.

The chain carries TRBV9 and TRBJ2-1; D is unclear. The CDR3 has 14 residues. Germline values: CDR1 SGDLS, CDR2 YYNGEE. The V gene lost 4 bases and the J gene lost 5 bases, with 13 bases spanning the gap. The CDR3 nucleotides read TGTGCCAGCAGCTCTCGACTTGCGAACAATGAGCAGTTCTTC. Protein sequence: CASSSRLANNEQFF. The full variable domain, completed using reference TRBV9 and TRBJ2-1, is DSGVTQTPKHLITATGQRVTLRCSPRSGDLSVYWYQQSLDQGLQFLIQYYNGEERAKGNILERFSAQQFPDLHSELNLSSLELGDSALYFCASSSRLANNEQFFGPGTRLTVL.

The rearrangement uses TRBV19 and TRBJ2-7; TRBD2 matches 13 bases. This CDR3 contains 18 residues. With V trimmed by 2 bases and J by 3 bases, 10 bases remained unmatched. Germline V gene lookup returns CDR1 LNHDA and CDR2 SQIVND (reference sequence). The CDR3 loop is CASSIHGLAGDINYEQYF. In DNA form, the CDR3 reads TGTGCCAGTAGTATACACGGACTAGCGGGGGATATAAACTACGAGCAGTACTTC.

A remark on this clone: The sample has other DNA sequences that encode this CDR3 too. CDR3 in amino acids: CASSLLAGANTGELFF. CDR3 DNA: TGCGCCAGCAGCTTGCTAGCGGGTGCGAACACCGGGGAGCTGTTTTTT. The chain links TRBV5-1 to TRBJ2-2; 8 bases map to TRBD2. Germline V lookup: CDR1 SGHRS, CDR2 YFSETQ. V was pared by 1 base and J by 0 bases, with 2 bases of the junction left unmatched. The CDR3 is made up of 16 amino acids.

This chain uses TRBV15 with TRBJ1-4, with no clear D. The CDR3 runs 14 residues. Trimming removed 1 base from V and 5 bases from J, with 8 bases in between. The germline V gene encodes CDR1 LNHNV and CDR2 YYDKDF (reference sequence). CDR3 sequence (DNA): TGTGCCACCAGCAGAGGAGGGAGGAATGAAAAACTGTTTTTT. Protein: CATSRGGRNEKLFF.

Only one count was recorded for this clone. The J gene is TRBJ1-1, the V gene TRBV11-1; 7 positions agree with TRBD1. Germline CDR1 reads SGHAT; CDR2 reads FQDESV (reference sequence). V lost 3 bases to trimming and J lost 4 bases; unmatched junction nucleotides: 2. The CDR3 consists of 13 residues. CDR3 in amino acids: CASSFDRVTEAFF. CDR3 nucleotides: TGTGCCAGCAGCTTTGACAGGGTCACTGAAGCTTTCTTT.

V is TRBV5-1 and J is TRBJ2-1; 12 positions agree with TRBD2. V lost 0 bases to trimming and J lost 4 bases; unmatched junction nucleotides: 2. The CDR3 runs 16 residues. CDR1 is SGHRS, CDR2 YFSETQ, per germline. The CDR3 DNA is TGCGCCAGCAGCTTGGCTAGCGGGGGGGTTTACAATGAGCAGTTCTTC. Amino acids: CASSLASGGVYNEQFF.

The CDR3 protein is CASSRATRQETQYF. As DNA, the CDR3 is TGTGCCAGCAGCCGAGCGACTAGACAAGAGACCCAGTACTTC. This chain uses TRBV7-8 with TRBJ2-5; D is possibly TRBD2 (6 bases). The CDR3 extends over 14 amino acids. Germline loops: CDR1 SGHVS, CDR2 FQNEAQ. With 5 bases removed from V and 2 bases from J, the gap between germline ends came to 12 bases. The entire variable domain, with the rest obtained from reference TRBV7-8 and TRBJ2-5, is as follows: GAGVSQSPRYKVAKRGQDVALRCDPISGHVSLFWYQQALGQGPEFLTYFQNEAQLDKSGLPSDRFFAERPEGSVSTLKIQRTQQEDSAVYLCASSRATRQETQYFGPGTRLLVL.

The chain couples TRBV10-1 to TRBJ2-1, with D perhaps TRBD2 (5 bases). Per germline, CDR1 WNHNN and CDR2 SYGVQD (reference sequence). The CDR3 covers 15 residues. V lost 6 bases and J 0 bases, leaving 12 bases between the germline ends. This CDR3 is CASSWTRHSYNEQFF. CDR3 nucleotides: TGCGCCAGCAGCTGGACTCGCCACTCCTACAATGAGCAGTTCTTC.